This TCR beta chain was sequenced in a study of CD8 T cells in Susac syndrome. Random-hexamer reverse transcription was applied to roughly 0.45 to 1 ug RNA. Via MiXCR, TCRdb re-called the immunoSEQ multiplex PCR reads, giving one row per CDR3 protein. The sample includes around 170,000 distinct CDR3 sequences, roughly 94% of them seen just once. Germline CDR1 is SGHDN and CDR2 is FVKESK. The CDR3 runs to 15 residues. V lost 0 bases and J lost 7, with 15 bases in between. Sequencing input: CD4+ T cells from PBMCs. The receptor was derived from a human donor with Susac syndrome. J is TRBJ1-2 and V is TRBV14; a possible D gene is TRBD1 (6 bases). The CDR3 loop is CASSQDQGGLGGYTF. For the CDR3, the DNA is TGTGCCAGCAGCCAAGATCAAGGGGGGCTAGGTGGCTACACCTTC.